These 5 T cell receptor beta chains share one sample of origin, sequenced in a study of T cells in Graves' hyperthyroidism and ophthalmopathy. Researchers amplified the TCR beta CDR3 regions from RNA transcripts. TCR CDR3 underwent first-round RT-PCR with the HTBI primer set. TCRdb independently ran MiXCR on the multiplex PCR reads; one entry per CDR3 protein. The profile shows 340,000 or so distinct CDR3 sequences, 18% of them singletons. The sample was blood. The receptors derive from a woman in her forties or fifties with Graves' hyperthyroidism.

As regards this clonotype: This may come from a read error, since a much larger clone is one base off. This chain links TRBV7-8 with TRBJ2-7; 13 nucleotides line up with TRBD2. Trimming at V came to 5 bases and at J to 7 bases, leaving 11 bases not matched to a gene. There are 16 residues in the CDR3. The V gene's germline CDR1 is SGHVS and CDR2 FQNEAQ. Here the CDR3 DNA reads TGTGCCAGCAGCCCTCGGACTAGCGGGAGCTCGGTAGAGCAGTACTTC. It specifies CASSPRTSGSSVEQYF.

This clonotype was seen more than once but under ten times. The genes are TRBV18 and TRBJ2-2; 7 bases match TRBD2. The CDR3 extends over 16 amino acids. V gave up 1 base and J gave up 3 bases; unmatched junction bases: 5. Looked up from germline, CDR1 is KGHSH and CDR2 is LQKENI. The CDR3 DNA sequence: TGTGCCAGCTCACCACGGTTAGCGGGTCACACCGGGGAGCTGTTTTTT. Protein sequence: CASSPRLAGHTGELFF.

This clonotype was counted many times. This chain links TRBV30 with TRBJ2-1; 12 nucleotides match TRBD2. The CDR3 is 14 residues long. V was clipped by 2 bases and J by 8 bases; unmatched bases: 4. CDR1 GTSNPN and CDR2 SVGIG come from the germline V gene (reference sequence). This CDR3 reads CAWSPSGGAYEQFF. In nucleotides, the CDR3 is TGTGCCTGGAGTCCTAGCGGGGGGGCATATGAGCAGTTCTTC.

This clonotype turned up a few times. The chain links TRBV28 to TRBJ1-5; a possible D gene is TRBD1 (6 bases). Germline CDR1 MDHEN, CDR2 SYDVKM. Trimming shortened V by 2 bases and J by 7 bases, and 12 bases separated the two germline ends. The CDR3 loop spans 14 amino acids. In DNA, the CDR3 is TGTGCCAGCAGTTTAGAGGGGGTCGGACAGCCCCAGCATTTT. This sequence encodes CASSLEGVGQPQHF.

This clonotype was recorded many times. This chain links TRBV30 with TRBJ1-5; D is possibly TRBD1 (6 bases). Germline V gives CDR1 GTSNPN, CDR2 SVGIG (reference sequence). The CDR3 covers 14 residues. V was shortened by 1 base and J by 0 bases, with 7 bases between the two germline ends. The CDR3 loop is CAWSGQVSNQPQHF. The CDR3 coding sequence is TGTGCCTGGAGTGGACAGGTTAGCAATCAGCCCCAGCATTTT.